A selection of T cell receptor beta chains follows, all from one sample in a study of blood T cell repertoires in COVID-19. The method was immunoSEQ multiplex PCR; TCRdb's version includes in-frame clones alone and lacks a portion of them. The table shows approximately 220,000 clones, with 80% to 90% occurring only once. Source material: PBMCs or T cells enriched from blood (not recorded which). Receptors were obtained from a young woman in a cohort exposed to, infected with or recovered from COVID-19 (not recorded which). The CDR3 runs from the conserved cysteine through the conserved F or W. D genes are given only for firm matches. Clone size appears in some rows only: once, few, many, or a class for an expanded clone.

>-|TRBJ1-5|-|TRBV6-1
CASSEGTPPPQHF
TGTGCCAGCAGTGAAGGGACACCCCCGCCCCAGCATTTT
>-|TRBJ1-3|TRBD1|TRBV6-5
CASSRGGQGGNTIYF
TGTGCCAGCAGCCGCGGGGGACAGGGAGGAAACACCATATATTTT
>few|TRBJ1-3|TRBD1|TRBV5-6
CASSPLQGAGGNTIYF
TGTGCCAGCAGCCCTTTACAGGGGGCTGGAGGAAACACCATATATTTT
>once|TRBJ1-6|-|TRBV10-3
CAISGRENSPLHF
TGTGCCATCAGTGGACGGGAAAATTCACCCCTCCACTTT
>-|TRBJ2-1|-|TRBV19
CASSRARAYNEQFF
TGTGCCAGTAGTCGGGCCAGGGCATACAATGAGCAGTTCTTC
>-|TRBJ1-2|-|TRBV19
CASRIRDTSNYGYTF
TGTGCCAGTAGGATACGGGACACCTCTAACTATGGCTACACCTTC
>-|TRBJ1-2|-|TRBV5-4
CASIEGGVDYGYTF
TGTGCCAGCATTGAAGGGGGAGTCGACTATGGCTACACCTTC
>-|TRBJ1-1|TRBD1|TRBV7-9
CASSPQGDTEAFF
TGTGCCAGCAGCCCCCAGGGGGACACTGAAGCTTTCTTT
>-|TRBJ2-3|TRBD1|TRBV10-3
CAISDRGNADTQYF
TGTGCCATCAGTGACAGGGGGAACGCAGATACGCAGTATTTT
>few|TRBJ2-7|TRBD2|TRBV5-1
CASSLGTSVYEQYF
TGCGCCAGCAGCTTGGGGACTAGCGTCTACGAGCAGTACTTC
>-|TRBJ2-7|-|TRBV28
CASRKGIGQSYEQYF
TGTGCCAGCAGAAAAGGTATTGGACAGTCCTACGAGCAGTACTTC
>once|TRBJ1-1|-|TRBV2
CASSEGGTKVNTEAFF
TGTGCCAGCAGTGAAGGGGGGACAAAAGTGAACACTGAAGCTTTCTTT
>-|TRBJ2-7|TRBD2|TRBV30
CAWSPTSGLEQYF
TGTGCCTGGAGTCCGACTAGCGGGCTGGAGCAGTACTTC
>-|TRBJ2-2|TRBD2|TRBV7-2
CASSWLAGVGDTGELFF
TGTGCCAGCAGCTGGCTAGCGGGAGTAGGGGACACCGGGGAGCTGTTTTTT
>-|TRBJ1-2|-|TRBV10-2
CASSETRGGYTF
TGCGCCAGCAGTGAGACCCGCGGCGGCTACACCTTC
>once|TRBJ2-7|TRBD1|TRBV27
CASSPYRGSYEQYF
TGTGCCAGCAGTCCCTACAGGGGATCCTACGAGCAGTACTTC
>-|TRBJ1-1|TRBD1|TRBV6-5
CASRADRGYTEAFF
TGTGCCAGCAGAGCGGACAGGGGATACACTGAAGCTTTCTTT
>few|TRBJ2-5|-|TRBV7-3
CASSFQGGETQYF
TGTGCCAGCAGCTTTCAAGGGGGAGAGACCCAGTACTTC
>-|TRBJ2-6|TRBD1|TRBV27
CATQNRGGQGIALESGANVLTF
TGTGCTACTCAAAATCGGGGGGGACAGGGGATAGCACTAGAGTCTGGGGCCAACGTCCTGACTTTC
>-|TRBJ2-3|TRBD2|TRBV11-2
CASSFTSGSPDTQYF
TGTGCCAGCAGCTTCACTAGCGGGAGCCCAGATACGCAGTATTTT
>few|TRBJ2-1|-|TRBV3-1/TRBV3-2
CASSQLGGSYNEQFF
TGTGCCAGCAGCCAACTGGGGGGCTCCTACAATGAGCAGTTCTTC
>once|TRBJ2-1|TRBD1|TRBV7-2
CASSLAGQASNEQFF
TGTGCCAGCAGCTTAGCCGGACAGGCGAGCAATGAGCAGTTCTTC
>-|TRBJ1-1|-|TRBV5-1
CASSPRTAENTEAFF
TGCGCCAGCAGCCCCCGGACAGCCGAGAACACTGAAGCTTTCTTT
>-|TRBJ1-3|-|TRBV5-1
CASSFTGRDTIYF
TGCGCCAGCAGCTTCACAGGGAGAGACACCATATATTTT
>-|TRBJ1-3|-|TRBV19
CASSIRPGSGNTIYF
TGTGCCAGTAGTATACGTCCCGGCTCTGGAAACACCATATATTTT
>-|TRBJ1-2|TRBD1|TRBV28
CASSLPVNTGATMGYTF
TGTGCCAGCAGTTTGCCCGTCAATACAGGGGCCACCATGGGCTACACCTTC
>-|TRBJ2-1|-|TRBV6-5
CASKTQAVSYNEQFF
TGTGCCAGCAAAACTCAGGCTGTCTCCTACAATGAGCAGTTCTTC
>-|TRBJ2-1|TRBD1|TRBV3-1/TRBV3-2
CASSQAERGPHNEQFF
TGTGCCAGCAGCCAAGCGGAGAGGGGGCCGCACAATGAGCAGTTCTTC
>once|TRBJ2-1|TRBD2|TRBV7-9
CASSLEGLPGDNEQFF
TGTGCCAGCAGCTTAGAGGGACTACCCGGGGACAATGAGCAGTTCTTC
>once|TRBJ2-2|-|TRBV5-1
CASSLGSGFNTGELFF
TGCGCCAGCAGCTTGGGATCCGGGTTCAACACCGGGGAGCTGTTTTTT
>-|TRBJ2-1|-|TRBV7-3
CASSLGSSGNNEQFF
TGTGCCAGCAGCTTAGGCAGCTCGGGGAACAATGAGCAGTTCTTC
>once|TRBJ1-4|-|TRBV19
CASSQPFREKLFF
TGTGCCAGTTCACAGCCCTTTCGTGAAAAACTGTTTTTT
>-|TRBJ1-1|-|TRBV5-1
CASRTDPGGTEAFF
TGCGCCAGCAGGACAGACCCGGGAGGCACTGAAGCTTTCTTT
>-|TRBJ2-5|-|TRBV6-5
CASTGFETQYF
TGTGCCAGCACAGGGTTCGAGACCCAGTACTTC
>-|TRBJ1-3|-|TRBV12-3/TRBV12-4
CASSFGSGNTIYF
TGTGCCAGCAGTTTCGGCTCTGGAAACACCATATATTTT
>-|TRBJ2-5|-|TRBV18
CASSPRDGTQETQYF
TGTGCCAGCTCACCGCGGGACGGCACCCAAGAGACCCAGTACTTC
>-|TRBJ2-5|-|TRBV5-1
CASTGTLQETQYF
TGCGCCAGCACCGGGACATTACAAGAGACCCAGTACTTC
>-|TRBJ2-7|TRBD2|TRBV6-5
CASSPAAGGPYEQYF
TGTGCCAGCAGCCCCGCCGCGGGGGGGCCCTACGAGCAGTACTTC
>-|TRBJ1-6|TRBD1|TRBV2
CASRNPGQGASGSPLHF
TGTGCCAGCAGGAACCCGGGACAGGGGGCGTCGGGATCACCCCTCCACTTT
>-|TRBJ1-4|-|TRBV18
CASSTGTQAANEKLFF
TGTGCCAGCTCAACCGGGACACAAGCAGCAAATGAAAAACTGTTTTTT
>-|TRBJ1-5|TRBD1|TRBV19
CASSIGGRDRSHF
TGTGCCAGTAGTATCGGGGGTAGGGACAGGAGTCATTTT
>-|TRBJ1-1|-|TRBV2
CASSGGRPEAFF
TGTGCCAGCAGTGGGGGGCGCCCTGAAGCTTTCTTT
>once|TRBJ1-1|-|TRBV13
CASSQGGPLNTEAFF
TGTGCCAGCAGCCAAGGAGGACCGCTGAACACTGAAGCTTTCTTT
>once|TRBJ1-4|-|TRBV7-9
CASSGDDGWANEKLFF
TGTGCCAGCAGCGGAGATGACGGGTGGGCTAATGAAAAACTGTTTTTT
>once|TRBJ2-3|TRBD2|TRBV7-3
CASSLMPADGSGGSTDTQYF
TGTGCCAGCAGCTTAATGCCCGCCGATGGAAGCGGGGGCAGCACAGATACGCAGTATTTT